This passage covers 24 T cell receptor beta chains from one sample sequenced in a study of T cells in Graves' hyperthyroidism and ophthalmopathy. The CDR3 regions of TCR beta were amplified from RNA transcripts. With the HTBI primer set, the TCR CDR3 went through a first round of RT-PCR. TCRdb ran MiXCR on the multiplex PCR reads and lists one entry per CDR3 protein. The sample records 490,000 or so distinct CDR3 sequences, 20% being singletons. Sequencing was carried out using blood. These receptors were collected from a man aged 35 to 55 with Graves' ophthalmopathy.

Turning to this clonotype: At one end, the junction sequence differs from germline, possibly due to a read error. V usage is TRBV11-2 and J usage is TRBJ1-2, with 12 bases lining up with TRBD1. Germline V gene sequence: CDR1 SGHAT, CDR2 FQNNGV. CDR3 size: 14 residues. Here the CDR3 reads CASSQGQGASGHTF. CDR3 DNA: TGTGCCAGCAGCCAGGGACAGGGGGCTTCTGGCCACACCTTC.

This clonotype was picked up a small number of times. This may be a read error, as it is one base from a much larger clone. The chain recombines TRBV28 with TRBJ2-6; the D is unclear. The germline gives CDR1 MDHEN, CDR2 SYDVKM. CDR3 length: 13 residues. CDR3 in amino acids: CASSFSGTNVLTF. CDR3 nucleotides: TGTGCCAGCAGTTTTTCTGGGACCAACGTCCTGACTTTC. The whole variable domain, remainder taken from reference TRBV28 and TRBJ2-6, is DVKVTQSSRYLVKRTGEKVFLECVQDMDHENMFWYRQDPGLGLRLIYFSYDVKMKEKGDIPEGYSVSREKKERFSLILESASTNQTSMYLCASSFSGTNVLTFGAGSRLTVL.

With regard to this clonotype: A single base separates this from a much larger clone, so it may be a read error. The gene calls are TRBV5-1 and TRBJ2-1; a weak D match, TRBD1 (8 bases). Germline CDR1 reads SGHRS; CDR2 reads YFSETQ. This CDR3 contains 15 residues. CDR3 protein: CTSSPDWNRGGEQFF. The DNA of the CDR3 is TGCACCAGCAGCCCGGACTGGAACAGGGGGGGGGAGCAGTTCTTC.

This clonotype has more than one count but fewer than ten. The CDR3 sequence: CASSRWDEQYF. Here the CDR3 DNA reads TGTGCCAGCAGCCGGTGGGACGAGCAGTACTTC. J is TRBJ2-7 and V is TRBV7-2; D is unclear. The CDR3 loop spans 11 amino acids. CDR1 is SGHTA, CDR2 FQGNSA, per germline. Trimming shortened V by 5 bases and J by 5 bases, and 7 bases separated the two germline ends.

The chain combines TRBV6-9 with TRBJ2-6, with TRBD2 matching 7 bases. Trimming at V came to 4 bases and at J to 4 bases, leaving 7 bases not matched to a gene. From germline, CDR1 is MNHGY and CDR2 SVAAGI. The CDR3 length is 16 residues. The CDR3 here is CASSLSGIAGANVLTF. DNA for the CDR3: TGTGCCAGCAGTTTGAGCGGGATCGCCGGGGCCAACGTCCTGACTTTC.

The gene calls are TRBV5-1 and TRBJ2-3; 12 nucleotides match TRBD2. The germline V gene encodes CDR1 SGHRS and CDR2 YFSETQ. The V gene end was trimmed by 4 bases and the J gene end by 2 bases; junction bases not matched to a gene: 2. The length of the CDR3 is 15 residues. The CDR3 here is CASSGTSGHTDTQYF. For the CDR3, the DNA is TGCGCCAGCAGCGGGACTAGCGGGCACACAGATACGCAGTATTTT.

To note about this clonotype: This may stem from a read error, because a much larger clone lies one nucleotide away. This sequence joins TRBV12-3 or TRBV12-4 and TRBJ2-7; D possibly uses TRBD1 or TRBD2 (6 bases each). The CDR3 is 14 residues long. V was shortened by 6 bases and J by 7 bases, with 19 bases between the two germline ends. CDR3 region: CASSQVEGTKEQYF. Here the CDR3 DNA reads TGTGCCAGCAGCCAGGTGGAGGGGACAAAGGAGCAGTACTTC.

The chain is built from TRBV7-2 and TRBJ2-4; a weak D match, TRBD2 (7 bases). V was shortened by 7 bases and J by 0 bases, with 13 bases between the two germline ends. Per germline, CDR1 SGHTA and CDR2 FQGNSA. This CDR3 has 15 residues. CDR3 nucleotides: TGTGCCAGCAAGGGGGGGGGACTAGCCAAAAACATTCAGTACTTC. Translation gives CASKGGGLAKNIQYF.

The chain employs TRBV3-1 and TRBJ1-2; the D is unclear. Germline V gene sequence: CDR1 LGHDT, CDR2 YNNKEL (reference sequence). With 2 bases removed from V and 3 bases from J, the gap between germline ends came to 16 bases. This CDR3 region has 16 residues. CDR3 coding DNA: TGTGCCAGCAGCCAAAGTTCCAGGAAACTGGACTATGGCTACACCTTC. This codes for CASSQSSRKLDYGYTF.

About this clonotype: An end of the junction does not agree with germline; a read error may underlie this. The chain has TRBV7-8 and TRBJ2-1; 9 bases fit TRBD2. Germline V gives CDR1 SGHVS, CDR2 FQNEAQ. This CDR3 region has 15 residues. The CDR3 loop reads CASSLAGSGGNEQLF. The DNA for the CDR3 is TGTGCCAGCAGCTTAGCGGGGAGCGGGGGGAATGAGCAGCTCTTC. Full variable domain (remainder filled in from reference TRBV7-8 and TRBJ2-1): GAGVSQSPRYKVAKRGQDVALRCDPISGHVSLFWYQQALGQGPEFLTYFQNEAQLDKSGLPSDRFFAERPEGSVSTLKIQRTQQEDSAVYLCASSLAGSGGNEQLFGPGTRLTVL.

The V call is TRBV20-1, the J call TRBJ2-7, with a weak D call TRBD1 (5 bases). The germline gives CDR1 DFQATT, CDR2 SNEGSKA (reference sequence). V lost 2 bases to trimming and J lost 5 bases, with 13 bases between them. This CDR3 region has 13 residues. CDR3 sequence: CSARWALGDEQYF. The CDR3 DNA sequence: TGCAGTGCTAGATGGGCCCTAGGGGACGAGCAGTACTTC.

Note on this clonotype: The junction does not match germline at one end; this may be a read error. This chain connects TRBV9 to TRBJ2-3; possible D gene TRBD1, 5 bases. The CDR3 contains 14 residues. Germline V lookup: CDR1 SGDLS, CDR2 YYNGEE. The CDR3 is CANSVSRAADTQYF. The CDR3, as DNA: TGTGCCAACAGCGTAAGCAGGGCGGCAGATACGCAGTATTTT.

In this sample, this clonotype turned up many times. The CDR3 protein is CASSLGRSAGETQYF. Written as DNA, the CDR3 is TGTGCCAGCAGCTTAGGGCGCTCGGCAGGAGAGACCCAGTACTTC. The rearrangement uses TRBV7-9 and TRBJ2-5; no firm D call. V was clipped by 1 base and J by 4 bases, with 13 bases between them. Germline lookup yields CDR1 SEHNR and CDR2 FQNEAQ (reference sequence). The CDR3 sequence is 15 residues long. Supplemented by reference TRBV7-9 and TRBJ2-5, the full variable domain reads DTGVSQNPRHKITKRGQNVTFRCDPISEHNRLYWYRQTLGQGPEFLTYFQNEAQLEKSRLLSDRFSAERPKGSFSTLEIQRTEQGDSAMYLCASSLGRSAGETQYFGPGTRLLVL.

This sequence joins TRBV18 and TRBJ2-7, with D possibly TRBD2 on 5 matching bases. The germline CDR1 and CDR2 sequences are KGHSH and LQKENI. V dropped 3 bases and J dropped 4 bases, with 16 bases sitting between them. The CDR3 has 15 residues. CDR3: CASSPLGRRPYEQYF. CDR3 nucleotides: TGTGCCAGCTCACCCCTCGGAAGGAGGCCATACGAGCAGTACTTC.

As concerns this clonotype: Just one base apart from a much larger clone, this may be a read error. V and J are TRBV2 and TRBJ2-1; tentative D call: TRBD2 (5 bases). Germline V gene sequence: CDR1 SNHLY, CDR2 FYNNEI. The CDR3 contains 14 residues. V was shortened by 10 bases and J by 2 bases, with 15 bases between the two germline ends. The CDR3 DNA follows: TGTGCCACCCTTGAGCCGGGGACCTACAATGAGCAGTTCTTC. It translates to CATLEPGTYNEQFF. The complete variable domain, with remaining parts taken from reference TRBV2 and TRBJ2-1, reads EPEVTQTPSHQVTQMGQEVILRCVPISNHLYFYWYRQILGQKVEFLVSFYNNEISEKSEIFDDQFSVERPDGSNFTLKIRSTKLEDSAMYFCATLEPGTYNEQFFGPGTRLTVL.

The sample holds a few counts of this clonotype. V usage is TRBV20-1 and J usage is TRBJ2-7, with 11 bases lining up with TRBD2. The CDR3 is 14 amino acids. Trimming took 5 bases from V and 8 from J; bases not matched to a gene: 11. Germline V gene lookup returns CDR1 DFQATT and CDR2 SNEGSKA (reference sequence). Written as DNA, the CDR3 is TGCAGTGCTTTACAACTAGCGGGGGCTGGCCAGCAGTACTTC. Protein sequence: CSALQLAGAGQQYF.

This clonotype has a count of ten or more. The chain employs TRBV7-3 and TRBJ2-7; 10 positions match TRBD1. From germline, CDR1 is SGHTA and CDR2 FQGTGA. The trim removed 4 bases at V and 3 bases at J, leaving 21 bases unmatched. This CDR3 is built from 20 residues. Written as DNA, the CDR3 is TGTGCCAGCAGCTCGTCCCCGGGACAGGGGAAGGACGAGGGTTACTACGAGCAGTACTTC. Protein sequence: CASSSSPGQGKDEGYYEQYF.

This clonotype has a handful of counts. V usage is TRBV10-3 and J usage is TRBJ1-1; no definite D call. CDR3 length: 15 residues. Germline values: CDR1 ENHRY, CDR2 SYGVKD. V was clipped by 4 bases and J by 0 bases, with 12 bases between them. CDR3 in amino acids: CAISGQQGLNTEAFF. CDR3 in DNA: TGTGCCATCAGTGGTCAGCAAGGCTTGAACACTGAAGCTTTCTTT.

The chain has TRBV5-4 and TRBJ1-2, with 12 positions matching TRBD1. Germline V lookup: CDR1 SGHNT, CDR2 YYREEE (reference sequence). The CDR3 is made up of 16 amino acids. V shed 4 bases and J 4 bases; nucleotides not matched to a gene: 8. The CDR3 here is CASSMGQGAGGYGYTF. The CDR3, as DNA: TGTGCCAGCAGCATGGGACAGGGGGCAGGGGGCTATGGCTACACCTTC.

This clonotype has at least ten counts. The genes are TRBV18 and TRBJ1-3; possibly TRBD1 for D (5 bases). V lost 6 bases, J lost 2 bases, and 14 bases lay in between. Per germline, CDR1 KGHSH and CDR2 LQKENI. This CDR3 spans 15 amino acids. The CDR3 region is CASSLAGGPGNTIYF. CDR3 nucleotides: TGTGCCAGCTCTCTCGCCGGGGGACCTGGAAACACCATATATTTT.

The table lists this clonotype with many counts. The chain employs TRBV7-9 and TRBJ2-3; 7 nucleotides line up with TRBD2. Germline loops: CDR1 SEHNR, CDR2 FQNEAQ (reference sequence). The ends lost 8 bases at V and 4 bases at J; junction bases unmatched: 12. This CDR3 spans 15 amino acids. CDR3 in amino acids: CASLLGGGPSDTQYF. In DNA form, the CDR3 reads TGTGCCAGCCTATTGGGGGGAGGGCCATCAGATACGCAGTATTTT. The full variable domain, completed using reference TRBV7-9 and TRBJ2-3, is DTGVSQNPRHKITKRGQNVTFRCDPISEHNRLYWYRQTLGQGPEFLTYFQNEAQLEKSRLLSDRFSAERPKGSFSTLEIQRTEQGDSAMYLCASLLGGGPSDTQYFGPGTRLTVL.

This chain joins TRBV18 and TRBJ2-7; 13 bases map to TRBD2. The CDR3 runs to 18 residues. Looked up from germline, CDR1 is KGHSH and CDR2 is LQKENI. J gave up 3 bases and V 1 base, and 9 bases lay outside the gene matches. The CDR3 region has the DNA TGTGCCAGCTCACCACGAGTAAGAGGGACTAGCGGGATCTACGAGCAGTACTTC. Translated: CASSPRVRGTSGIYEQYF. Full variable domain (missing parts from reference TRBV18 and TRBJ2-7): NAGVMQNPRHLVRRRGQEARLRCSPMKGHSHVYWYRQLPEEGLKFMVYLQKENIIDESGMPKERFSAEFPKEGPSILRIQQVVRGDSAAYFCASSPRVRGTSGIYEQYFGPGTRLTVT.

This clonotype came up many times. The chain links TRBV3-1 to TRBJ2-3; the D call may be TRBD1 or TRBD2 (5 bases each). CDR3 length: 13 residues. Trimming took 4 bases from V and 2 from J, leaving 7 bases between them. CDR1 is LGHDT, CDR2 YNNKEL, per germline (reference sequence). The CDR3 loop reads CASSPGPTDTQYF. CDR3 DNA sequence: TGTGCCAGCAGCCCGGGACCCACAGATACGCAGTATTTT.

The CDR3 region is CASSPGWGQTNTGELFF. The DNA of the CDR3 is TGTGCCAGCAGCCCCGGGTGGGGACAGACGAACACCGGGGAGCTGTTTTTT. This chain joins TRBV13 and TRBJ2-2, with 7 nucleotides matching TRBD1. CDR3 length: 17 residues. From germline, CDR1 is PRHDT and CDR2 FYEKMQ (reference sequence). V lost 5 bases and J lost 0; bases outside the gene matches: 9.